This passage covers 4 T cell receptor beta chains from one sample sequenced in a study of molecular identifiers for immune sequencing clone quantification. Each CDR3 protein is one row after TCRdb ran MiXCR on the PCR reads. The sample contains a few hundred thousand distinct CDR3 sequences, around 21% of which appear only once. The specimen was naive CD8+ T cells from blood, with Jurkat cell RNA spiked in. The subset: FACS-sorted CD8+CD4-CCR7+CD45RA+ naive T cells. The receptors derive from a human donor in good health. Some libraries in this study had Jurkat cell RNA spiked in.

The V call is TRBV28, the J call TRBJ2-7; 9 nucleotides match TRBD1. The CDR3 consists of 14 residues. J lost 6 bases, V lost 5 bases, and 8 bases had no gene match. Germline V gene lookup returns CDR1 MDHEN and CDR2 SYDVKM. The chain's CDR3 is CASSSGGQGSEQYF. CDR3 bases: TGTGCCAGCAGTAGCGGCGGACAGGGGAGCGAGCAGTACTTC.

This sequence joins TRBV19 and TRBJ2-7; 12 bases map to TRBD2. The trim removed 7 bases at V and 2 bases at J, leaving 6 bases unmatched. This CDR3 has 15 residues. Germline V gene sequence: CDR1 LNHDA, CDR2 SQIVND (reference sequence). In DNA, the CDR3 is TGTGCCAGTATCTTTTCTAGCGGGGGGGCCTACGAGCAGTACTTC. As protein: CASIFSSGGAYEQYF.

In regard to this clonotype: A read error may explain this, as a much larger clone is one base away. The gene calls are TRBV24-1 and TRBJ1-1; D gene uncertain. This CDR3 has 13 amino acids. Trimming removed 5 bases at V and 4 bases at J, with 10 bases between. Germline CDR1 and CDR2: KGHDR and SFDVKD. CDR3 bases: TGTGCCACCAGTGCGGGCGTGAGCACTGAAGCTTTCTTT. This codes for CATSAGVSTEAFF.

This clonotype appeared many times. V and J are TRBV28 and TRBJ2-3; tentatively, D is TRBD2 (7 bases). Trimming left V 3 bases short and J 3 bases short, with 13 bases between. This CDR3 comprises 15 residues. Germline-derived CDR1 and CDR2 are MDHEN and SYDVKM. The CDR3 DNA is TGTGCCAGCAGTTTCCGGCGGGGGCTAACAGATACGCAGTATTTT. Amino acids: CASSFRRGLTDTQYF.